The 18 T cell receptor beta chains listed next were all sequenced from one sample in a study of CD8+ T cells in alopecia areata. Once RNA had been extracted, it was reverse transcribed into cDNA to act as the sequencing template. Produced via immunoSEQ multiplex PCR; TCRdb's table is partial and in-frame only. The table has 85,000 to 110,000 clones, around 84% seen once. Treatment defined: oral pan-JAK inhibitor, 5-10 mg twice daily. Source: CD8+ T cells sorted from blood, taken around week 31, from a patient treated with tofacitinib. The receptors derive from a human donor with alopecia areata.

The rearrangement links TRBV29-1 to TRBJ2-1; D is perhaps TRBD1 or TRBD2 (5 bases each). Germline CDR1 SQVTM, CDR2 ANQGSEA. V shed 2 bases and J shed 8 bases, with 16 bases lying between them. The CDR3 has 14 amino acids. CDR3: CSVERTGGMDEQFF. In DNA form, the CDR3 reads TGCAGCGTTGAACGGACTGGGGGTATGGATGAGCAGTTCTTC.

The chain couples TRBV7-9 to TRBJ2-7; D tentatively fits TRBD1 or TRBD2 (5 bases each). Germline V lookup: CDR1 SEHNR, CDR2 FQNEAQ (reference sequence). V lost 5 bases to trimming and J lost 2 bases, with 16 bases between them. The CDR3 extends over 15 amino acids. CDR3 DNA: TGTGCCAGCAGCCCGGGATTGACAGAGCCCTACGAGCAGTACTTC. This gives the protein CASSPGLTEPYEQYF.

This chain links TRBV6-5 with TRBJ1-1; the match to TRBD1 covers 9 bases. From germline, CDR1 is MNHEY and CDR2 SVGAGI. Germline trimming cut 2 bases from V and 5 bases from J; bases unmatched to any gene: 3. The CDR3 has 14 residues. This chain's CDR3 is CASSYGGQGTEAFF. CDR3 nucleotide sequence: TGTGCCAGCAGTTACGGCGGACAGGGGACTGAAGCTTTCTTT.

The J gene is TRBJ2-1, the V gene TRBV29-1; D not certain. Germline CDR1 reads SQVTM; CDR2 reads ANQGSEA. The CDR3 has 16 amino acids. V lost 1 base, J lost 0 bases, and 13 bases lay in between. The CDR3 DNA is TGCAGCGTTGAAGCCTCGGACCGACGCTCCTACAATGAGCAGTTCTTC. Translation: CSVEASDRRSYNEQFF.

This chain links TRBV7-9 with TRBJ2-1; D not certain. Deletions cut 3 bases from V and 5 bases from J, with 5 bases between. Germline V gives CDR1 SEHNR, CDR2 FQNEAQ (reference sequence). The CDR3 extends over 12 amino acids. CDR3 in amino acids: CASSFSNNEQFF. The DNA of the CDR3 is TGTGCCAGCAGCTTCAGTAACAATGAGCAGTTCTTC.

In its sample, this clone was seen a few times. The V gene is TRBV14, the J gene TRBJ2-3; D possibly corresponds to TRBD1 (5 bases). From germline, CDR1 is SGHDN and CDR2 FVKESK. The CDR3 length is 17 residues. The V end was cut by 4 bases, the J end by 0 bases, with 17 bases between. The CDR3 region is CASSLFWGPVSTDTQYF. CDR3 nucleotide sequence: TGTGCCAGCAGCCTTTTTTGGGGCCCCGTAAGCACAGATACGCAGTATTTT.

This clone came up once. This chain uses TRBV25-1 with TRBJ2-3, with a weak D call TRBD1 (6 bases). This CDR3 region has 12 residues. V was clipped by 7 bases and J by 4 bases, with 9 bases between them. Germline V gene lookup returns CDR1 MGHDK and CDR2 SYGVNS. CDR3 amino acids: CASTRGPDTQYF. CDR3 nucleotide sequence: TGTGCCAGCACCAGGGGCCCAGATACGCAGTATTTT.

The rearrangement uses TRBV29-1 and TRBJ1-2, with D tentatively TRBD1 (5 bases). Germline V lookup: CDR1 SQVTM, CDR2 ANQGSEA. The ends were cut back, 0 bases at V and 4 bases at J, with 12 bases in the middle. The CDR3 is made up of 14 amino acids. For the CDR3, the DNA is TGCAGCGTTGAAGAGGCGGGGCAGGGCTATGGCTACACCTTC. It is translated as CSVEEAGQGYGYTF.

This clone was found once. The chain recombines TRBV7-8 with TRBJ2-7, with D unresolved. Germline V CDR1 and CDR2: SGHVS, FQNEAQ. Trimming pared 5 bases from V and 0 bases from J, leaving 11 bases between. There are 14 residues in the CDR3. The CDR3 nucleotides read TGTGCCAGCAGCGAGTATGCCAGCTCCTACGAGCAGTACTTC. As protein: CASSEYASSYEQYF.

The rearrangement joins TRBV10-1 to TRBJ1-5; 12 bases are shared with TRBD1. V shed 5 bases and J 5 bases; nucleotides not matched to a gene: 10. Germline V gene sequence: CDR1 WNHNN, CDR2 SYGVQD (reference sequence). The CDR3 runs to 17 residues. CDR3 bases: TGCGCCAGCAGTTGCATCAGGGACAGGGGGCCGTATCAGCCCCAGCATTTT. It yields the protein CASSCIRDRGPYQPQHF.

The gene calls are TRBV2 and TRBJ2-3, with a weak D call TRBD2 (6 bases). Trimming removed 5 bases from V and 4 bases from J, with 10 bases in between. The CDR3 loop spans 13 amino acids. Germline values: CDR1 SNHLY, CDR2 FYNNEI. The CDR3 region has the DNA TGTGCCAGCAGTTATGGGACTCCAGATACGCAGTATTTT. Its translation is CASSYGTPDTQYF.

This chain uses TRBV4-1 with TRBJ2-7, with D tentatively TRBD1 or TRBD2 (5 bases each). CDR3 length: 16 residues. The germline V gene encodes CDR1 MGHRA and CDR2 YSYEKL. V was shortened by 6 bases and J by 2 bases, with 20 bases between the two germline ends. CDR3 sequence reads: CASRPGSGTYTYEQYF. The CDR3 DNA is TGCGCCAGCAGACCGGGGTCCGGGACGTACACCTACGAGCAGTACTTC.

The rearrangement joins TRBV11-2 to TRBJ2-2; no definite D call. Germline values: CDR1 SGHAT, CDR2 FQNNGV. The V end was cut by 0 bases, the J end by 4 bases, with 15 bases between. The CDR3 extends over 17 amino acids. The CDR3 sequence is CASSLDPAGGSTGELFF. The CDR3 nucleotides read TGTGCCAGCAGCTTAGACCCGGCCGGCGGTTCCACCGGGGAGCTGTTTTTT.

The chain carries TRBV27 and TRBJ1-1; no clear D. Between the trimmed V and J ends, which lost 6 bases and 5 bases, there was a span of 16 bases. The V gene's germline CDR1 is MNHEY and CDR2 SMNVEV (reference sequence). The CDR3 spans 14 residues. The DNA of the CDR3 is TGTGCCAGCAGCCAATTTAACAGTCTTACTGAAGCTTTCTTT. Its translation: CASSQFNSLTEAFF.

The J gene is TRBJ2-7, the V gene TRBV5-1, with TRBD2 identical over 11 bases. Germline V lookup: CDR1 SGHRS, CDR2 YFSETQ. V trimming: 5 bases; J trimming: 12 bases; junction bases outside the gene matches: 16. CDR3 length: 15 residues. CDR3 nucleotide sequence: TGCGCCAGCAGTTATGAGGAAGGACTAGCGGGCTTTGGGTACTTC. Residues: CASSYEEGLAGFGYF.

J is TRBJ2-7 and V is TRBV7-9, with 9 bases identical to TRBD1. CDR3 length equals 15 residues. V gave up 2 bases and J gave up 1 base; unmatched junction bases: 3. The V gene's germline CDR1 is SEHNR and CDR2 FQNEAQ (reference sequence). The CDR3, as DNA: TGTGCCAGCAGCTTACCGGGACAGGGATCCTACGAGCAGTACTTC. It yields the protein CASSLPGQGSYEQYF.

The V and J genes are TRBV7-9 and TRBJ2-5; 11 bases are shared with TRBD1. J lost 5 bases, V lost 4 bases, and 9 bases had no gene match. Per the germline V gene, CDR1 is SEHNR and CDR2 is FQNEAQ (reference sequence). The CDR3 is 16 amino acids. This chain's CDR3 is CASSSGTGGLWETQYF. The DNA for the CDR3 is TGTGCCAGCAGCTCCGGGACAGGGGGGCTTTGGGAGACCCAGTACTTC.

This sequence joins TRBV30 and TRBJ2-1; 9 nucleotides align to TRBD2. With V trimmed by 4 bases and J by 4 bases, 8 bases remained unmatched. Germline V gene lookup returns CDR1 GTSNPN and CDR2 SVGIG (reference sequence). The CDR3 length is 15 residues. The CDR3 loop reads CAWNSGRDRYNEQFF. The CDR3 DNA is TGTGCCTGGAATAGCGGGAGAGACCGATACAATGAGCAGTTCTTC.